This T cell receptor beta chain was identified in a study of cytomegalovirus exposure and HLA in healthy donors. Study-level points and caveats: Earlier analysis looked at TCR beta V segments, and most were productive about 90% or about 30% of the time.

These donors, healthy bone marrow donors, were studied. CDR3 length: 16 residues. Looked up from germline, CDR1 is MDHEN and CDR2 is SYDVKM. V gave up 5 bases and J gave up 7 bases, with 21 bases separating them. For this clone: Its antigen is unidentified.

In the PCR, 60 Vbeta and 13 Jbeta primers were used. Method: immunoSEQ multiplex PCR; TCRdb's copy keeps in-frame clones and lacks some. The sample totals around 50,000 clones; its top ten clones hold more than 9.5%. The chain joins TRBV28 to TRBJ1-5; possible D gene TRBD1, 6 bases. The TCR was taken from a woman between 45 and 60 years old in good health and CMV-seropositive. Sequencing was carried out using PBMCs. As DNA, the CDR3 is TGTGCCAGCAGTCCCGGAGGCAGGGGCGGTGGCCAGCCCCAGCATTTT. Translating gives CASSPGGRGGGQPQHF.